The rows below give T cell receptor beta chains drawn from one sample of a study of OX40 agonist ivuxolimab in advanced cancers. The table came from immunoSEQ multiplex PCR; TCRdb's copy has only in-frame clones and leaves some out. The top ten clones hold approximately 6.3% of a sample with roughly 50,000 clones, nearly 95% of them seen once. This material consisted of CD4+ or CD8+ T cells sorted from blood, taken in a trial of the OX40 agonist ivuxolimab. These TCRs come from an adult with an advanced solid tumor such as melanoma, head and neck, liver or kidney cancer. Each CDR3 is given with its conserved first and last residue. The D gene is left open where the match is weak. Clone size appears in some rows only: once, few, many, or a class for an expanded clone.

V gene	clone size	D gene	J gene	CDR3 DNA	CDR3 protein
TRBV30	.	.	TRBJ1-5	TGTGCCTGGTCCCCGGACTCTACCGGTCGGGGTCAGCCCCAGCATTTT	CAWSPDSTGRGQPQHF
TRBV18	.	.	TRBJ1-1	TGTGCCAGCTCACCACCTACAGAGCATGAAGCTTTCTTT	CASSPPTEHEAFF
TRBV5-6	.	.	TRBJ1-1	TGTGCCAGCAGCTCCTACATAACAACAGGAGAGAACACTGAAGCTTTCTTT	CASSSYITTGENTEAFF
TRBV28	.	.	TRBJ1-1	TGTGCCAGCAGTCCAAGACAGCTCATGAACACTGAAGCTTTCTTT	CASSPRQLMNTEAFF
TRBV30	.	TRBD2	TRBJ2-7	TGTGCCTGGTTGACTAGCGGGGTATCCTACGAGCAGTACTTC	CAWLTSGVSYEQYF
TRBV19	.	.	TRBJ2-2	TGTGCCAGTAATCGGATGGATGTGGAGGGGGAGCGTGCCGGGGAGCTGTTTTTT	CASNRMDVEGERAGELFF
TRBV28	.	.	TRBJ1-1	TGTGCCAGCAGTTTTGACAGTGGCACTGAAGCTTTCTTT	CASSFDSGTEAFF
TRBV19	.	.	TRBJ1-3	TGTGCCAGTAGTACTTCGGCAGCCCTCTCTGGAAACACCATATATTTT	CASSTSAALSGNTIYF
TRBV13	few	TRBD2	TRBJ2-5	TGTGCCAGCAGCTTATGGCGGGAGCGAGGGACCCAGTACTTC	CASSLWRERGTQYF
TRBV19	.	TRBD2	TRBJ2-3	TGTGCCAGTAGCCCTAGCGGGGGAGCGCAGTATTTT	CASSPSGGAQYF
TRBV15	.	TRBD1	TRBJ1-4	TGTGCCACCAGCACCCAGCTTGGGACAGGGAATGAAAAACTGTTTTTT	CATSTQLGTGNEKLFF
TRBV28	.	TRBD1	TRBJ1-6	TGTGCCAGCAGTTTATCGGGGACAGCTTATAATTCACCCCTCCACTTT	CASSLSGTAYNSPLHF
TRBV4-1	.	.	TRBJ2-2	TGCGCCAGCAGGCTAGGGGTCGGGGAGCTGTTTTTT	CASRLGVGELFF
TRBV9	.	TRBD2	TRBJ2-1	TGTGCCAGCAGCGTAGTCAGGGAGGGCAGGGAGCAGTTCTTC	CASSVVREGREQFF
TRBV7-9	.	TRBD1	TRBJ2-3	TGTGCCAGCAGCCCCCACAGGGGAAGGAACGCAGATACGCAGTATTTT	CASSPHRGRNADTQYF
TRBV30	.	.	TRBJ1-1	TGTGCCTGGAGTGTATTAGCCGGGGGCACTGAAGCTTTCTTT	CAWSVLAGGTEAFF
TRBV30	.	.	TRBJ1-5	TGTGCCTGGACCGTAGGGAGCAATCAGCCCCAGCATTTT	CAWTVGSNQPQHF
TRBV6-5	.	.	TRBJ2-1	TGTGCCAGCAGTTACCAGATGTCTAGGGGGGGGCAGTTCTTC	CASSYQMSRGGQFF
TRBV6-5	.	.	TRBJ1-2	TGTGCCAGCAGTTACGGGGGGGCCGGTGGCTACACCTTC	CASSYGGAGGYTF
TRBV7-9	.	.	TRBJ1-1	TGTGCCAGCAGCTTGGGAATACAGGAGAAGGCTTTCTTT	CASSLGIQEKAFF
TRBV14	once	.	TRBJ1-2	TGTGCCAGCAGCCAAGAACGTTGGGAGGGCTATGGCTACACCTTC	CASSQERWEGYGYTF
TRBV11-3	.	.	TRBJ2-1	TGTGCCAGCAGCCACCCGAGTGGACAGCCCAATGAGCAGCTCTTC	CASSHPSGQPNEQLF
TRBV11-2	.	TRBD1	TRBJ1-3	TGTGCCAGCAGCTTCACACAGGGGACTGGAAACACCATATATTTT	CASSFTQGTGNTIYF
TRBV27	.	.	TRBJ1-1	TGTGCCAGCAGCGGACGGAACACTGAAGCTTTCTTT	CASSGRNTEAFF
TRBV9	.	TRBD2	TRBJ2-5	TGTGCCAGCAGCGTACTAGCGGGGGGCCAACTCCAAGAGACCCAGTACTTC	CASSVLAGGQLQETQYF
TRBV10-2	.	.	TRBJ1-2	TGCGCCAGCCAGGAGAGAACTACTAACTATGGCTACACCTTC	CASQERTTNYGYTF
TRBV5-1	.	.	TRBJ2-3	TGCGCCAGCAGCCTATTTCTGCCTAATACAGATACGCAGTATTTT	CASSLFLPNTDTQYF
TRBV6-6	.	.	TRBJ2-3	TGTGCCAGCAGTCCCAGAGCAGATACGCAGTATTTT	CASSPRADTQYF
TRBV6-5	.	.	TRBJ1-4	TGTGCCAGCAGTCCCGGGGCTCCCAATGAAAAACTGTTTTTT	CASSPGAPNEKLFF
TRBV11-2	.	TRBD1	TRBJ2-1	TGTGCCAGCAGCTCCTGGGACGCCGGGACAGGGGTGGTTAAAAATGAGCAGTTCTTC	CASSSWDAGTGVVKNEQFF
TRBV30	.	.	TRBJ1-2	TGTGCCTGGGTGCCTGGCAGGGGAATGTATGGCTACACCTTC	CAWVPGRGMYGYTF
TRBV5-1	.	TRBD1	TRBJ1-2	TGCGCCAGCAGCCCCCGAGGGACAGCCTCCGGCTACACCTTC	CASSPRGTASGYTF
TRBV19	.	.	TRBJ1-4	TGTGCCAGTAGTTTATCCGGGAAGAGTTCAACTAATGAAAAACTGTTTTTT	CASSLSGKSSTNEKLFF
TRBV6-6	.	.	TRBJ2-3	TGTGCCAGCAGTGATAGGCAGGGGAACACAGATACGCAGTATTTT	CASSDRQGNTDTQYF
TRBV28	.	.	TRBJ1-1	TGTGCCAGCAGTTTACTAGACCTGAACACTGAAGCTTTCTTT	CASSLLDLNTEAFF
TRBV5-4	.	.	TRBJ2-6	TGTGCCAGCAGCTTAAGATCCCCGAGCCACTCTGGGGCCAACGTCCTGACTTTC	CASSLRSPSHSGANVLTF
TRBV2	.	.	TRBJ2-1	TGTGCCAGCAGTGACCGGGGAAATGAGCAGTTCTTC	CASSDRGNEQFF
TRBV27	.	.	TRBJ1-3	TGTGCCAGTCGTCGCCGGGGTGGGTCTGGAAACACCATATATTTT	CASRRRGGSGNTIYF
TRBV7-9	.	.	TRBJ2-1	TGTGCCAGCAGCTTTGCGCAGAACAATGAGCAGTTCTTC	CASSFAQNNEQFF
TRBV9	.	.	TRBJ1-1	TGTGCCAGCAGCCTAGCGGAGATGAACACTGAAGCTTTCTTT	CASSLAEMNTEAFF
TRBV29-1	.	TRBD1	TRBJ1-1	TGCAGCGTTGGACAGGGGGATTACACTGAAGCTTTCTTT	CSVGQGDYTEAFF
TRBV5-1	.	TRBD2	TRBJ2-5	TGCGCCAGCAGACCCCACACTAGCGGGGGAAGGGAGACCCAGTACTTC	CASRPHTSGGRETQYF
TRBV7-2	.	.	TRBJ1-3	TGTGCCAGCAGCATTTTAGGGGGGACTGTAGGAGGAAACACCATATATTTT	CASSILGGTVGGNTIYF
TRBV11-2	.	.	TRBJ1-4	TGTGCCAGCAGTTATAGAGGGGAAAAACTGTTTTTT	CASSYRGEKLFF
TRBV19	.	TRBD2	TRBJ2-4	TGTGCCAGTAGTGCTGTGGGGTTAGCGGGGGCCCCCATTCAGTACTTC	CASSAVGLAGAPIQYF
TRBV4-2	.	.	TRBJ2-2	TGTGCCAGCAGCCAAGTTATCGGGGACACCGGGGAGCTGTTTTTT	CASSQVIGDTGELFF
TRBV9	.	.	TRBJ1-6	TGTGCCAGCAGCGAGTTCGTCCAGACAATGACAAATTCACCCCTCCACTTT	CASSEFVQTMTNSPLHF
TRBV27	.	.	TRBJ1-1	TGTGCCAGCAGTTTAGGGCAGGGCTTGAACACTGAAGCTTTCTTT	CASSLGQGLNTEAFF
TRBV7-9	.	.	TRBJ1-1	TGTGCCAGCAGCTTAGAATACGCGAACACTGAAGCTTTCTTT	CASSLEYANTEAFF
TRBV4-1	few	.	TRBJ1-1	TGCGCCAGCAGCCAATCCGGGTACACTGAAGCTTTCTTT	CASSQSGYTEAFF
TRBV5-6	.	.	TRBJ2-7	TGTGCCAGCAGCTTTGAGGGTGCCTACGAGCAGTACTTC	CASSFEGAYEQYF
TRBV5-8	.	.	TRBJ2-5	TGTGCCAGCAGCTTGACAGACCAAGAGACCCAGTACTTC	CASSLTDQETQYF
TRBV14	.	.	TRBJ2-1	TGTGCCAGCAGCCAAGTATTGGGCGGGGGCGCTCCCTCCTACAATGAGCAGTTCTTC	CASSQVLGGGAPSYNEQFF
TRBV19	.	TRBD1	TRBJ2-2	TGTGCCAGTAGTCTGACTATGAGAGGGGGCAAGAACACCGGGGAGCTGTTTTTT	CASSLTMRGGKNTGELFF
TRBV19	few	.	TRBJ1-4	TGTGCCAGTAGTATGGTAAGAGGCGAAAAACTGTTTTTT	CASSMVRGEKLFF
TRBV6-5	.	.	TRBJ2-1	TGTGCCAGCAGTTACGATGAGTACAATGAGCAGTTCTTC	CASSYDEYNEQFF
TRBV6-5	.	TRBD1	TRBJ1-2	TGTGCCAGCAGTTACGTGACAGGGTTGTCGTTTGGCTACACCTTC	CASSYVTGLSFGYTF
TRBV5-1	.	.	TRBJ2-5	TGCGCCAGCAGCTTGGAGGGGGGCCCACAAGAGACCCAGTACTTC	CASSLEGGPQETQYF
TRBV13	once	TRBD1	TRBJ1-2	TGTGCCAGCAGCCTTGGGACAGGGGAAAACTATGGCTACACCTTC	CASSLGTGENYGYTF